A selection of T cell receptor beta chains follows, all from one sample in a study of cytomegalovirus exposure and HLA in healthy donors. Profiling relied on immunoSEQ multiplex PCR, and the TCRdb table lists in-frame clones only, not all of them. This table has under 200,000 clones, around 80% appearing once. Sequenced input: PBMCs. The receptors were gathered from a woman between 40 and 55 years old in good health and CMV-seronegative. Both conserved end residues are part of each CDR3. The D gene is left open where the match is weak. Clone size is stated in some rows and not others, as once, few, many or a class when expanded.

abundance | j_gene | d_gene | v_gene | CDR3nt | CDR3aa
. | TRBJ2-1 | . | TRBV29-1 | TGCAGCGTTGTGGGCCATAGGGGCAATGAGCAGTTCTTC | CSVVGHRGNEQFF
. | TRBJ1-1 | . | TRBV19 | TGTGCCAGGGGCAGGAGGATATTAATCACTGAAGCTTTCTTT | CARGRRILITEAFF
once | TRBJ1-1 | TRBD1 | TRBV5-1 | TGCGCCAGCAGCTTGAGGACAGGGGGCACTGAAGCTTTCTTT | CASSLRTGGTEAFF
once | TRBJ2-7 | TRBD2 | TRBV5-1 | TGCGCCAGCAGCTCGTCGACTAGCGGGAGGTCCTACGAGCAGTACTTC | CASSSSTSGRSYEQYF
. | TRBJ2-1 | TRBD2 | TRBV28 | TGTGCCAGCAGTCCGGGACTAGCGGGAGGGGGAGGGTCCTACAATGAGCAGTTCTTC | CASSPGLAGGGGSYNEQFF
. | TRBJ2-5 | TRBD2 | TRBV27 | TGTGCCAGCAGTTTCGCTAGCGGGAGGGCGGAGACCCAGTACTTC | CASSFASGRAETQYF
once | TRBJ1-6 | TRBD1 | TRBV10-3 | TGTGCCACCTCCAGGACAGGGGGTTGGAATTCACCCCTCCACTTT | CATSRTGGWNSPLHF
. | TRBJ2-7 | TRBD2 | TRBV14 | TGTGCCAGCAGCCAGACTGGGACTAGCGGGACCTACGAGCAGTACTTC | CASSQTGTSGTYEQYF
. | TRBJ1-5 | . | TRBV5-6 | TGTGCCAGCAGCTTCTACAGGGGCAATCAGCCCCAGCATTTT | CASSFYRGNQPQHF
. | TRBJ1-4 | . | TRBV7-2 | TGTGCCAGCAGCTCTTCAGGGGCGGGCAATGAAAAACTGTTTTTT | CASSSSGAGNEKLFF
. | TRBJ2-5 | TRBD2 | TRBV27 | TGTGCCAGCTCTTATGGACCGGGGGGGCAAGAGACCCAGTACTTC | CASSYGPGGQETQYF
. | TRBJ2-1 | TRBD2 | TRBV27 | TGTGCCAGCTTTACTAGCGGGAGGGCAAATGAGCAGTTCTTC | CASFTSGRANEQFF
. | TRBJ2-1 | . | TRBV7-3 | TGTGCCAGCAGCTTATCGGGGTTGTGGGGTGCCTACAATGAGCAGTTCTTC | CASSLSGLWGAYNEQFF
. | TRBJ1-6 | . | TRBV30 | TGTGCCTGGAGGATTGAACGCGGGACCGACTATAATTCACCCCTCCACTTT | CAWRIERGTDYNSPLHF
. | TRBJ2-3 | . | TRBV29-1 | TGCAGCGTTGCCACTAGCTCGGGGACAGATACGCAGTATTTT | CSVATSSGTDTQYF
. | TRBJ2-2 | . | TRBV11-2 | TGTGCCAGCAGCCGAGGGGGAATCGGGGAGCTGTTTTTT | CASSRGGIGELFF
. | TRBJ1-5 | TRBD1 | TRBV6-5 | TGTGCCAGCAGACCTACAGGGGGCAATCAGCCCCAGCATTTT | CASRPTGGNQPQHF
few | TRBJ2-7 | . | TRBV9 | TGTGCCAGCAGCGTAGGACAGTACTACGAGCAGTACTTC | CASSVGQYYEQYF
few | TRBJ2-6 | TRBD2 | TRBV6-5 | TGTGCCAGCAGTATAGCGGGACCCCCGAACGTCCTGACTTTC | CASSIAGPPNVLTF
. | TRBJ1-5 | . | TRBV5-6 | TGTGCCAGCAGCTTGGTCGGGGGAGGGCCCCAGCATTTT | CASSLVGGGPQHF
. | TRBJ1-3 | . | TRBV6-1 | TGTGCCAGCAGGGACTACAGCTCTGGAAACACCATATATTTT | CASRDYSSGNTIYF
. | TRBJ2-1 | . | TRBV4-3 | TGCGCCAGCAGCCAATTAGCGGCCCCAAAGTCAAATGAGCAGTTCTTC | CASSQLAAPKSNEQFF
. | TRBJ2-7 | TRBD1 | TRBV7-2 | TGTGCCAGCAGCCGGTGGACAGGGGGCTACGAGCAGTACTTC | CASSRWTGGYEQYF
few | TRBJ1-3 | . | TRBV5-6 | TGTGCCAGCAGCCAGGGATCTGGACCTGGAAACACCATATATTTT | CASSQGSGPGNTIYF
. | TRBJ1-5 | . | TRBV6-5 | TGTGCCAGCAGTGAACAGTTTAGCAATCAGCCCCAGCATTTT | CASSEQFSNQPQHF
. | TRBJ2-3 | TRBD2 | TRBV4-3 | TGCGCCAGCAGCCAAGCCCTAGCGGGTGACACAGATACGCAGTATTTT | CASSQALAGDTDTQYF
. | TRBJ1-3 | . | TRBV4-3 | TGCGCCAGCAGCTCGAGGACTCACTCTGGAAACACCATATATTTT | CASSSRTHSGNTIYF
. | TRBJ2-3 | TRBD2 | TRBV9 | TGTGCCAGCAGCGTCGCCGGGACTAGCGGGGGAGCAAGCACAGATACGCAGTATTTT | CASSVAGTSGGASTDTQYF
. | TRBJ2-1 | . | TRBV19 | TGTGCCAGATTTAGGCGGGTGCACGGCGGGTATGCCTACAATGAGCAGTTCTTC | CARFRRVHGGYAYNEQFF
few | TRBJ1-2 | . | TRBV4-1 | TGCGCCAGCAGCCCGGAAGGGGCGAATGTCTATGGCTACACCTTC | CASSPEGANVYGYTF
. | TRBJ2-1 | . | TRBV6-5 | TGTGCCAGCAGTGAAGACTTCGACAATGAGCAGTTCTTC | CASSEDFDNEQFF
. | TRBJ1-2 | TRBD1 | TRBV7-2 | TGTGCCAGCAGCCCAGACAGGGGAGACGGCTACACCTTC | CASSPDRGDGYTF